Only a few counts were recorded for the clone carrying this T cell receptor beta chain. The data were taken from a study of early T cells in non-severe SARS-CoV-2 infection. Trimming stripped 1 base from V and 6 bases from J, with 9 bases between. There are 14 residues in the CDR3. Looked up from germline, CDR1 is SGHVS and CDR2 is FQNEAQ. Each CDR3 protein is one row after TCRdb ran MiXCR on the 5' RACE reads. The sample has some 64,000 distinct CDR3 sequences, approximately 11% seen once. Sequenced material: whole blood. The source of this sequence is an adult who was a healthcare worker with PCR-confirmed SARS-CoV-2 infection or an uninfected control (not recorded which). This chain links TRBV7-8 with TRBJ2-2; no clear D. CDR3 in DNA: TGTGCCAGCAGCTTAGGGGGTACCCCCGGGGAGCTGTTTTTT. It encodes CASSLGGTPGELFF.